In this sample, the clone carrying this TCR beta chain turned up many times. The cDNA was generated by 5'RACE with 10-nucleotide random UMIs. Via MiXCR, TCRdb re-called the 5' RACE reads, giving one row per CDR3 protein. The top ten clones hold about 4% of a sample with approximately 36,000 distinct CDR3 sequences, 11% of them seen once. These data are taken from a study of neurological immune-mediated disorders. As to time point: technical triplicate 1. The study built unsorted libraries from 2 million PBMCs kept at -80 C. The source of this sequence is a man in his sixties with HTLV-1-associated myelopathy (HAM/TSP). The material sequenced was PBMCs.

CDR3 in amino acids: CASERERGTDTQYF. The CDR3 bases are TGTGCCTCCGAGCGGGAGCGGGGAACAGATACGCAGTATTTT. The rearrangement links TRBV2 to TRBJ2-3; TRBD2 matches at 8 bases. The CDR3 is 14 residues long. The V gene's germline CDR1 is SNHLY and CDR2 FYNNEI. Trimming removed 11 bases from V and 3 bases from J; junction bases left unmatched: 10.